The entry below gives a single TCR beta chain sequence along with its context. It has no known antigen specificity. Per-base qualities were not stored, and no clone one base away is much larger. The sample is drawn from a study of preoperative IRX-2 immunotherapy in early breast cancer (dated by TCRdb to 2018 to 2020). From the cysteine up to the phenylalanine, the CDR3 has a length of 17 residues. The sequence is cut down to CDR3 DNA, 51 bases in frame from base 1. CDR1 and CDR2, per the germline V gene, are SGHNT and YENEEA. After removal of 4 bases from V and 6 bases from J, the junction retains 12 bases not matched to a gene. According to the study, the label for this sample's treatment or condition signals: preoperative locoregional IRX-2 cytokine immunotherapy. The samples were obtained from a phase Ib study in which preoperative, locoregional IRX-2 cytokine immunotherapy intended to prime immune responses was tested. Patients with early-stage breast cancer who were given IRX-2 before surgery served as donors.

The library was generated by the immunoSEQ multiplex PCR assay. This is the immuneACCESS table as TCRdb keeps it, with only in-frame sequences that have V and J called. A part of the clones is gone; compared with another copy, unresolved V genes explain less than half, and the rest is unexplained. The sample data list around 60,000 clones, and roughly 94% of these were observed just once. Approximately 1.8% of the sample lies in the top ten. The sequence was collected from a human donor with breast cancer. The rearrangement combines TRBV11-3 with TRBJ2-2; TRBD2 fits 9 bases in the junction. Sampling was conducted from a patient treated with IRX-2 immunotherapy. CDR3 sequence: CASSSTWASGIAGELFF. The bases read TGTGCCAGCAGCTCCACCTGGGCTAGCGGGATCGCCGGGGAGCTGTTTTTT.